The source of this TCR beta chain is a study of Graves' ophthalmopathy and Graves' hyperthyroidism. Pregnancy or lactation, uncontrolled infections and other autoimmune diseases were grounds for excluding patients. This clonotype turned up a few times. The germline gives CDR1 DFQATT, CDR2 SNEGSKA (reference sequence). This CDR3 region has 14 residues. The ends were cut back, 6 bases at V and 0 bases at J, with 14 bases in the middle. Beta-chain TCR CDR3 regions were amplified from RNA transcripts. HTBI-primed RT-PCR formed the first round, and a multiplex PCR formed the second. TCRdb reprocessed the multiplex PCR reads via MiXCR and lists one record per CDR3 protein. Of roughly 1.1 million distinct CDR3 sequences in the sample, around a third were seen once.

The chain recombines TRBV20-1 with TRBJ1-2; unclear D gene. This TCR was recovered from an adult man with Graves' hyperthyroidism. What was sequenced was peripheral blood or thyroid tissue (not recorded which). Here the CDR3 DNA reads TGCAGTGCCTCCATCCAGCGGACTAACTATGGCTACACCTTC. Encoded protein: CSASIQRTNYGYTF.